This TCR beta chain appears in the sequencing data of a study of T cells after yellow fever vaccination. Study-level background: Low-cell-number fractions were prepared with SMART-Seq v4 Ultra Low Input. The study, taken as a whole, reports: Some clonotypes, a small share, were shared between CD4 and CD8 compartments. Researchers cautioned that FACS-sorted repertoires could harbor abundant clonotypes contaminating from the bulk population.

This clonotype was picked up many times. What it recognizes is unknown. As TCR cDNA was made by 5'RACE template switching, a universal primer site and UMIs were added. A single record per CDR3 protein comes from TCRdb applying MiXCR to the 5' RACE reads. The sample contains 150,000 or so distinct CDR3 sequences, just over 6.5% of which appear only once. This sequence originates from a young man who received the YFV17D yellow fever vaccine. Sequenced material: CD4+ T cells sorted from PBMCs, taken 10 days after the yellow fever booster vaccination.

Written as DNA, the CDR3 is TGTGCCAGCAGTCCCCGGGGGGCCAACGTCCTGACTTTC. Residues: CASSPRGANVLTF. The rearrangement joins TRBV27 to TRBJ2-6; D not resolved. Trimming left V 5 bases short and J 4 bases short, with 6 bases between. Germline V gene lookup returns CDR1 MNHEY and CDR2 SMNVEV (reference sequence). This CDR3 has 13 amino acids.